Each of the 2 T cell receptor beta chains below was sequenced from the same sample in a study of shared clonotypes between healthy human individuals. Sequencing used immunoSEQ multiplex PCR; TCRdb keeps in-frame clones, though not all of them. The sample holds approximately 2.1 million clones; more than 85% are singletons and the top ten take roughly 0.36%. The sequenced material came from naive CD4+ T cells from PBMCs. The subset denotes: CD45RA+ positively selected. Receptor source: a man between 18 and 29 years old in good health. Some clones in this sample may be carry-over from other donors' samples.

The chain combines TRBV5-1 with TRBJ1-4; D uncertain. Trimming removed 1 base at V and 3 bases at J, with 10 bases between. Germline V gene lookup returns CDR1 SGHRS and CDR2 YFSETQ. The CDR3 is 15 residues long. The CDR3 loop is CASSLFDGPNEKLFF. CDR3 DNA sequence: TGCGCCAGCAGCTTGTTTGACGGACCTAATGAAAAACTGTTTTTT.

The chain has TRBV18 and TRBJ1-1; D possibly corresponds to TRBD1 (5 bases). Germline V gives CDR1 KGHSH, CDR2 LQKENI. Trimming left V 4 bases short and J 0 bases short, with 15 bases between. CDR3 length equals 16 residues. CDR3 sequence reads: CASSQYRQLMNTEAFF. Written as DNA, the CDR3 is TGTGCCAGCTCACAATACAGACAGCTAATGAACACTGAAGCTTTCTTT.